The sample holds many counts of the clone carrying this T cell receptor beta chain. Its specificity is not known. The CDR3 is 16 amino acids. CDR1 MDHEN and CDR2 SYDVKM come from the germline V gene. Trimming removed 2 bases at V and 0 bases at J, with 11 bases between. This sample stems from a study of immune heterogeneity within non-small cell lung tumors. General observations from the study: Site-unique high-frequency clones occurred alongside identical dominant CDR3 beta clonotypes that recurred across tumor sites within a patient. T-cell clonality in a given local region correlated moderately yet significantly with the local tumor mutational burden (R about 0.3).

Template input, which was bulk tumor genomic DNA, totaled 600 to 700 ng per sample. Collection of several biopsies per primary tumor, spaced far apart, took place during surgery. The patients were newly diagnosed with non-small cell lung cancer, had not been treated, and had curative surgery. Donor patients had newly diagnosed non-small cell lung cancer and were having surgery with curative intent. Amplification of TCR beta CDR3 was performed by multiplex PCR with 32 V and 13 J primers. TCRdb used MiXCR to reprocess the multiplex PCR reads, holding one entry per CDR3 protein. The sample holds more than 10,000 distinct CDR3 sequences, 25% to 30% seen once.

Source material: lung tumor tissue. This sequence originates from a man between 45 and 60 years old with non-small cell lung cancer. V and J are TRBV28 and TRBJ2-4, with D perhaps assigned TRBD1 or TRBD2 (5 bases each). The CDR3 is CASSLGGELAKNIQYF. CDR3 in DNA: TGTGCCAGCAGTTTAGGGGGAGAACTAGCCAAAAACATTCAGTACTTC.